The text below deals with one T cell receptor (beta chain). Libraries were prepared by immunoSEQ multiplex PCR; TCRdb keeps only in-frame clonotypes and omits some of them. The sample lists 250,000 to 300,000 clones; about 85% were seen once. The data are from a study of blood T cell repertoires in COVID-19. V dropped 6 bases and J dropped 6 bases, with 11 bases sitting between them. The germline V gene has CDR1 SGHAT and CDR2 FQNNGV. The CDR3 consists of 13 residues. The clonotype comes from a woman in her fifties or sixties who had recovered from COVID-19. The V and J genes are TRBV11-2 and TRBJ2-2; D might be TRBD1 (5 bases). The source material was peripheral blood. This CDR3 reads CASRGEGAGELFF. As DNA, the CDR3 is TGTGCCAGCAGAGGCGAAGGGGCCGGGGAGCTGTTTTTT.